These 26 T cell receptor beta chains were sequenced from one sample in a study of neurological immune-mediated disorders. TCRdb redid the calling of the 5' RACE reads with MiXCR, one entry per CDR3 protein. Found here are around 37,000 distinct CDR3 sequences, 11% to 15% of them singletons; the top ten hold 25% to 30%. The sample comprised PBMCs. Source of these receptors: a woman aged 45 to 65 with HTLV-1-associated myelopathy (HAM/TSP).

At least ten counts were recorded for this clonotype. The chain is built from TRBV20-1 and TRBJ2-1; 9 bases align to TRBD1. Germline V lookup: CDR1 DFQATT, CDR2 SNEGSKA (reference sequence). The CDR3 sequence is 16 residues long. V gave up 0 bases and J gave up 7 bases; unmatched junction bases: 10. CDR3 sequence (DNA): TGCAGTGCTAGAGATTCAGGGACAGGGTTCGATAATGAGCAGTTCTTC. This codes for CSARDSGTGFDNEQFF.

Many counts were recorded for this clonotype. The V call is TRBV29-1, the J call TRBJ2-3; tentative D call: TRBD2 (6 bases). CDR1 and CDR2 from the germline V gene are SQVTM and ANQGSEA. The CDR3 is 13 amino acids. Trimming removed 6 bases from V and 1 base from J, with 11 bases in between. The CDR3 coding sequence is TGCAGCGTGATAGCGGAGGGCACAGATACGCAGTATTTT. As protein: CSVIAEGTDTQYF.

V usage is TRBV12-3 or TRBV12-4 and J usage is TRBJ1-1; 7 bases are a match to TRBD1. The ends lost 9 bases at V and 7 bases at J; junction bases unmatched: 5. The CDR3 runs 11 residues. CDR3 sequence: CASYRDSEAFF. Here the CDR3 DNA reads TGTGCCAGTTACCGGGACAGTGAAGCTTTCTTT.

This chain joins TRBV6-2 or TRBV6-3 and TRBJ2-1; D unresolved. The germline V gene encodes CDR1 MNHEY and CDR2 SVGEGT. V lost 4 bases, J lost 4 bases, and 14 bases lay in between. The CDR3 covers 15 residues. The CDR3 spells CASSLNSPAYNEQFF. For the CDR3, the DNA is TGTGCCAGCAGTTTGAACAGCCCCGCTTACAATGAGCAGTTCTTC.

As concerns this clonotype: A much larger clone lies a single base off, so this may be a read error. The V and J genes are TRBV7-9 and TRBJ1-6, with 7 bases identical to TRBD1. V was clipped by 5 bases and J by 10 bases; unmatched bases: 11. CDR1 is SEHNR, CDR2 FQNEAQ, per germline (reference sequence). There are 15 residues in the CDR3. CDR3 sequence: CASSRGQELYSPLHF. The DNA for the CDR3 is TGTGCCAGCAGCCGCGGACAGGAGCTCTACTCACCCCTCCACTTT.

There are many counts of this clonotype. The rearrangement uses TRBV2 and TRBJ2-1, with D unclear. Trimming took 6 bases from V and 6 from J, leaving 6 bases between them. Germline CDR1 and CDR2: SNHLY and FYNNEI. This CDR3 has 11 residues. The CDR3 nucleotides are TGTGCCAGCAGACCAGTCAATGAGCAGTTCTTC. As protein: CASRPVNEQFF. The full variable domain, with the rest looked up from reference TRBV2 and TRBJ2-1, is EPEVTQTPSHQVTQMGQEVILRCVPISNHLYFYWYRQILGQKVEFLVSFYNNEISEKSEIFDDQFSVERPDGSNFTLKIRSTKLEDSAMYFCASRPVNEQFFGPGTRLTVL.

This clonotype appeared many times. The chain joins TRBV6-2 or TRBV6-3 to TRBJ1-5; D may be TRBD1 (5 bases). Germline V gene sequence: CDR1 MNHEY, CDR2 SVGEGT. This CDR3 is 13 amino acids long. Trimming shortened V by 6 bases and J by 3 bases, and 9 bases separated the two germline ends. CDR3 nucleotides: TGTGCCAGCAGGGACATCCTCAATCAGCCCCAGCATTTT. It specifies CASRDILNQPQHF.

Many counts were recorded for this clonotype. V gene TRBV7-2 combines with J gene TRBJ2-7; TRBD1 is a possible D gene (6 bases). The CDR3 extends over 15 amino acids. The V gene lost 4 bases and the J gene lost 0 bases, with 13 bases spanning the gap. Germline V gene sequence: CDR1 SGHTA, CDR2 FQGNSA. CDR3 residues: CASSSIGTPSYEQYV. The CDR3 coding sequence is TGTGCCAGCAGCTCCATAGGGACACCCTCCTACGAGCAGTACGTC.

This clonotype has a count of ten or more. The chain links TRBV5-1 to TRBJ2-5; 14 nucleotides align to TRBD2. From germline, CDR1 is SGHRS and CDR2 YFSETQ. This CDR3 has 16 amino acids. With V trimmed by 4 bases and J by 2 bases, 4 bases remained unmatched. For the CDR3, the DNA is TGCGCCAGCAGCCCGGGACTAGCGGGGGCACAAGAGACCCAGTACTTC. This encodes CASSPGLAGAQETQYF.

At least ten counts were recorded for this clonotype. The chain recombines TRBV6-5 with TRBJ2-3; D ambiguous. The germline gives CDR1 MNHEY, CDR2 SVGAGI. This CDR3 is 13 amino acids long. V lost 6 bases, J lost 6 bases, and 13 bases lay in between. In nucleotides, the CDR3 is TGTGCCAGCAGCCGACTCAGGTGGGATACGCAGTATTTT. Translated: CASSRLRWDTQYF.

In this sample, this clonotype turned up many times. This sequence joins TRBV24-1 and TRBJ2-7; TRBD2 might be the D (5 bases). CDR1 is KGHDR, CDR2 SFDVKD, per germline. Trimming stripped 7 bases from V and 4 bases from J, with 25 bases between. This CDR3 comprises 17 residues. CDR3 sequence reads: CATRPSTYREGTYEQYF. CDR3 sequence (DNA): TGTGCCACCAGACCCTCGACCTACAGAGAGGGAACTTACGAGCAGTACTTC.

This clonotype was seen at least ten times. The CDR3 DNA follows: TGTGCCAGCAGTTTAGTGGGGGCCGGAGTCTACACCTTC. Its protein is CASSLVGAGVYTF. The chain combines TRBV12-3 or TRBV12-4 with TRBJ1-2; weak D call: TRBD1 (6 bases). The CDR3 is made up of 13 amino acids. Deletions cut 1 base from V and 10 bases from J, with 13 bases between.

This clonotype showed up many times. The chain employs TRBV5-1 and TRBJ2-5; 11 nucleotides match TRBD2. The trim removed 3 bases at V and 3 bases at J, leaving 1 base unmatched. Germline V gene data show CDR1 as SGHRS and CDR2 as YFSETQ. This CDR3 spans 14 amino acids. The CDR3 sequence is CASSWGLAEETQYF. In DNA, the CDR3 is TGCGCCAGCAGCTGGGGACTAGCGGAAGAGACCCAGTACTTC.

This clonotype showed up many times. The J gene is TRBJ2-7, the V gene TRBV5-1; 12 bases fit TRBD2. Germline V lookup: CDR1 SGHRS, CDR2 YFSETQ. The CDR3 covers 15 residues. J lost 6 bases, V lost 1 base, and 5 bases had no gene match. CDR3 nucleotide sequence: TGCGCCAGCAGCTTGCCTAGCGGGGGGGCTACCGAGCAGTACTTC. It yields the protein CASSLPSGGATEQYF.

At least ten counts were recorded for this clonotype. V and J are TRBV7-9 and TRBJ2-3, with D possibly being TRBD1 (5 bases). Per the germline V gene, CDR1 is SEHNR and CDR2 is FQNEAQ (reference sequence). CDR3 length equals 14 residues. V was shortened by 5 bases and J by 14 bases, with 23 bases between the two germline ends. The CDR3 DNA is TGTGCCAGCAGCCCTGGATTGGGGCTGCCTCTATGGTATTTT. This sequence encodes CASSPGLGLPLWYF.

This clonotype was observed many times. V gene TRBV6-1 combines with J gene TRBJ2-2; D unresolved. Germline V gene data show CDR1 as MNHNS and CDR2 as SASEGT. V was cut by 7 bases and J by 2 bases, with 8 bases left in between. This CDR3 comprises 13 residues. The CDR3 is CASIGHNTGELFF. The CDR3 nucleotides read TGTGCCAGCATAGGGCACAACACCGGGGAGCTGTTTTTT.

This clonotype was counted at least ten times. CDR3 DNA: TGCGCCAGCAGTTCCGGGAACACTGAAGCTTTCTTT. Its translation: CASSSGNTEAFF. The gene calls are TRBV5-1 and TRBJ1-1; no definite D call. The CDR3 consists of 12 residues. The ends were cut back, 5 bases at V and 1 base at J, with 6 bases in the middle. CDR1 and CDR2 (germline): SGHRS, YFSETQ.

This clonotype was seen ten or more times. V and J are TRBV29-1 and TRBJ2-5; D is undetermined. The CDR3 runs 13 residues. Per the germline V gene, CDR1 is SQVTM and CDR2 is ANQGSEA. V lost 4 bases and J 5 bases, leaving 14 bases between the germline ends. The CDR3 DNA is TGCAGCGTTGTGACTGCCACCGGGGAGACCCAGTACTTC. As protein: CSVVTATGETQYF.

J is TRBJ2-1 and V is TRBV5-4; D perhaps matches TRBD2 (6 bases). Germline CDR1 is SGHNT and CDR2 is YYREEE (reference sequence). The V end lost 4 bases, the J end lost 8 bases, and 25 bases lay between the germline ends. The CDR3 contains 17 residues. CDR3 residues: CASSRAYLELASDEQFF. The DNA of the CDR3 is TGTGCCAGCAGCCGGGCGTATTTGGAACTAGCATCAGATGAGCAGTTCTTC.

This clonotype appeared many times. The J gene is TRBJ1-5, the V gene TRBV4-2; tentatively, D is TRBD1 (6 bases). The CDR3 covers 18 residues. V was trimmed by 1 base and J by 7 bases, leaving 23 bases between them. Germline-derived CDR1 and CDR2 are LGHNA and YNFKEQ. The CDR3 region has the DNA TGTGCCAGCAGCCAAGGGAACATGCTACAGGGAGAAGGGCAGCCCCAGCATTTT. This gives the protein CASSQGNMLQGEGQPQHF.

This clonotype was observed many times. The DNA for the CDR3 is TGTGCCAGCAGACTACAGGGGGCTTATGGCTACACCTTC. Protein: CASRLQGAYGYTF. The V gene is TRBV12-3 or TRBV12-4, the J gene TRBJ1-2; 9 positions match TRBD1. The CDR3 sequence is 13 residues long. With V trimmed by 6 bases and J by 5 bases, 4 bases remained unmatched.

This clonotype occurred many times. The rearrangement uses TRBV15 and TRBJ2-1; 16 bases line up with TRBD2. Germline V gene data show CDR1 as LNHNV and CDR2 as YYDKDF (reference sequence). CDR3 length: 21 amino acids. The V segment lost 0 bases and the J segment 1 base; nucleotides outside the gene matches: 9. CDR3 loop: CATSRDLGTSGGAVSYNEQFF. CDR3 coding DNA: TGTGCCACCAGCAGAGATCTGGGGACTAGCGGGGGGGCCGTGTCCTACAATGAGCAGTTCTTC.

This chain connects TRBV15 to TRBJ2-5; 10 bases match TRBD1. Looked up from germline, CDR1 is LNHNV and CDR2 is YYDKDF (reference sequence). J lost 7 bases, V lost 4 bases, and 6 bases had no gene match. CDR3 length: 14 amino acids. The CDR3 coding sequence is TGTGCCACCAGCATAGACAGGGGGCGAACGACCCAGTACTTC. This encodes CATSIDRGRTTQYF.

This clonotype was seen at least ten times. The CDR3 bases are TGCAGTGCTTATACTAGCGGGGTAAACACCGGGGAGCTGTTTTTT. Translating it yields CSAYTSGVNTGELFF. The chain links TRBV20-1 to TRBJ2-2; TRBD2 matches 10 bases. Germline V gives CDR1 DFQATT, CDR2 SNEGSKA (reference sequence). The V and J ends lost 5 bases and 2 bases, in that order; junction bases with no gene match: 5. There are 15 residues in the CDR3.

The chain recombines TRBV12-3 or TRBV12-4 with TRBJ1-2; D perhaps matches TRBD1 (6 bases). V shed 6 bases and J shed 1 base, with 12 bases lying between them. The CDR3 contains 14 residues. In DNA form, the CDR3 reads TGTGCCAGCAGCGTCGCAGGGGTTAACTATGGCTACACCTTC. This encodes CASSVAGVNYGYTF.

This clonotype has at least ten counts. V usage is TRBV27 and J usage is TRBJ1-1; D not certain. CDR1 and CDR2 (germline): MNHEY, SMNVEV (reference sequence). V was clipped by 2 bases and J by 1 base, with 8 bases between them. The CDR3 contains 14 residues. The CDR3 reads CASSLHRENTEAFF. CDR3 in DNA: TGTGCCAGCAGTTTACATCGAGAGAACACTGAAGCTTTCTTT.